The clone carrying this TCR beta chain was recorded at least ten times. Its matching antigen is unknown. Specified time point: pre-sensitization, week 0. Treatment indicated: therapeutic diphenylcyclopropenone sensitization with weekly scalp DPC. The entry originates in a study of human T cells and chemical hapten exposure. For the study at large: Skin on the upper inner arm, about 2 cm by about 2 cm in size, was sensitized with 2% DPC. Notes on the study in general: Expanded TCR counts at PT1 went up together with patch test score, a positive correlation.

Per the study methods: Counting gave a median of about 89,000 TCRs per sample, with values ranging from about 23,224 to 700,000. A single record per CDR3 protein comes from TCRdb applying MiXCR to the RACE reads. It is TCRdb's table, rather than the study itself, that gives the V and J calls and clone size. The profile shows approximately 370,000 distinct CDR3 sequences, 5% to 6.5% of them singletons. With 1 base clipped from V and 4 bases from J, the junction kept 1 base outside the gene matches. CDR1 and CDR2 (germline): SGHTA, FQGNSA. The CDR3 length is 15 residues. V and J are TRBV7-2 and TRBJ2-2; TRBD1 agrees at 9 bases. This specimen was whole blood, taken in connection with sensitization to the hapten diphenylcyclopropenone (DPC). The sequence was collected from a woman between 18 and 29 years old with alopecia areata. Some clones in this sample may be carry-over from other donors' samples. The CDR3 loop reads CASSLVTGGTGELFF. Written as DNA, the CDR3 is TGTGCCAGCAGCTTAGTGACAGGGGGCACCGGGGAGCTGTTTTTT.